This TCR beta chain was recorded in a study of cytomegalovirus exposure and HLA in healthy donors. Study-level findings and limits: In vitro experiments confirmed that a few CMV-associated chains were specific for CMV antigens.

Germline CDR1 reads LGHNA; CDR2 reads YSLEER. The CDR3 is 16 amino acids. V lost 4 bases and J lost 6; bases outside the gene matches: 13. Method: immunoSEQ multiplex PCR; TCRdb's copy keeps in-frame clones and lacks some. The repertoire holds more than 85,000 clones, with roughly 88% as singletons. The donors were members of the validation cohort comprising approximately 110 subjects, separate from the approximately 670-subject first cohort. About this clone: Its matching antigen is unknown.

Sequencing was carried out using PBMCs. V is TRBV4-3 and J is TRBJ2-3, with TRBD1 identical over 7 bases. This TCR was recovered from a woman between 25 and 40 years old in good health and CMV-seropositive. CDR3 sequence reads: CASSPAEGAMSDTQYF. The CDR3 region has the DNA TGCGCCAGCAGCCCGGCAGAGGGGGCGATGAGCGATACGCAGTATTTT.